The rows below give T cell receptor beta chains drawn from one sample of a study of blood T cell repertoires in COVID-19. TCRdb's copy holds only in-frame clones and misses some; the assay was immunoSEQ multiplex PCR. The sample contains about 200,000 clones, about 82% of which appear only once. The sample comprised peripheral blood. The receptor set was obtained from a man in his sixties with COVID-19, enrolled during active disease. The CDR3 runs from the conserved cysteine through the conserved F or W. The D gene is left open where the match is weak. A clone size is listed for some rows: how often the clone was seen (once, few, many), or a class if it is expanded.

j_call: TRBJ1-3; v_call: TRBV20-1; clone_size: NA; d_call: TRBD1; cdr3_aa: CSASNRGDGNTIYF; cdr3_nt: TGCAGTGCTAGTAACAGGGGAGATGGAAACACCATATATTTT
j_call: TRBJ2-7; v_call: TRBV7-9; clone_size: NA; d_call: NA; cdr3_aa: CASSLGGGRSYEQYF; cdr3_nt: TGTGCCAGCAGCTTAGGAGGAGGAAGATCCTACGAGCAGTACTTC
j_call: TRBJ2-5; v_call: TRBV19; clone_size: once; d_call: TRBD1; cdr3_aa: CASRPTGGETQYF; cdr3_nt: TGTGCCAGTAGACCGACAGGGGGAGAGACCCAGTACTTC
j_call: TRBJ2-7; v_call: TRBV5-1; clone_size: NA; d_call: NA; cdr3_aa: CASSVGGQWDDEQYF; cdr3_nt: TGCGCCAGCAGCGTCGGAGGACAGTGGGACGACGAGCAGTACTTC
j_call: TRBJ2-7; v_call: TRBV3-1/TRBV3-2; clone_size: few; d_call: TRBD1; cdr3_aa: CASRTGPVQYF; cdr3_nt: TGTGCCAGCAGGACAGGGCCGGTGCAGTACTTC
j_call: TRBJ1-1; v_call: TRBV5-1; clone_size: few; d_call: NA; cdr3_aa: CASSRSTGGRGTEAFF; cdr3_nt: TGCGCCAGCAGCCGGTCGACAGGTGGAAGGGGCACTGAAGCTTTCTTT
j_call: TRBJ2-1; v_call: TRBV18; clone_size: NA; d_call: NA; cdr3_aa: CASSPGQGNEQFF; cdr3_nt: TGTGCCAGCTCACCGGGCCAGGGAAATGAGCAGTTCTTC
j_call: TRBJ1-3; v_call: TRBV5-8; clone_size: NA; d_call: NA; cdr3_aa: CASSHSAGNTIYF; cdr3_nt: TGTGCCAGCAGCCATAGCGCTGGAAACACCATATATTTT
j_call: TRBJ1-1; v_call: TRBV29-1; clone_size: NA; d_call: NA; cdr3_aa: CSGGQKSNTEAFF; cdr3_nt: TGCAGCGGCGGACAGAAATCTAACACTGAAGCTTTCTTT
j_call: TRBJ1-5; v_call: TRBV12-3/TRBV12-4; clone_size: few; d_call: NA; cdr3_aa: CASSSGGNQPQHF; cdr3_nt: TGTGCCAGCAGTTCGGGGGGCAATCAGCCCCAGCATTTT
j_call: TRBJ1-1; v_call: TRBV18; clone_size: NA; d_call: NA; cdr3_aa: CASSPKAVNTEAFF; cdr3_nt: TGTGCCAGCTCACCAAAGGCGGTCAACACTGAAGCTTTCTTT
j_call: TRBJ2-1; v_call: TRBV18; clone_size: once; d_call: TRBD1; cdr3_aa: CASSPGQGDNEQFF; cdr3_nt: TGTGCCAGCTCACCAGGACAGGGGGACAATGAGCAGTTCTTC
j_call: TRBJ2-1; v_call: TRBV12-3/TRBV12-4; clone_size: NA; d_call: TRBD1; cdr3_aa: CASRGTGFNEQFF; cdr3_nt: TGTGCCAGCAGGGGGACAGGGTTTAATGAGCAGTTCTTC
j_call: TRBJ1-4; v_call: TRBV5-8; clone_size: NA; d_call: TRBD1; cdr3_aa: CASSLGQGNTEKLFF; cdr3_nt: TGTGCCAGCAGCTTGGGACAGGGCAATACTGAAAAACTGTTTTTT
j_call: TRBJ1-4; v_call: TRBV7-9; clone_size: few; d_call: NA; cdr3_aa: CASSLGDTLGMWEKLFF; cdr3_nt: TGTGCCAGCAGCTTAGGAGACACGCTGGGCATGTGGGAAAAACTGTTTTTT
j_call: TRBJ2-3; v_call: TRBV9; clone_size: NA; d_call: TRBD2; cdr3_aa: CASSVATTSGRNTQYF; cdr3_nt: TGTGCCAGCAGCGTAGCTACTACTAGCGGGAGGAACACGCAGTATTTT
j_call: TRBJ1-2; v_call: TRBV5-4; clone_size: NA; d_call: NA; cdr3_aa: CASSPPGWVDGYTF; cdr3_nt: TGTGCCAGCAGCCCACCGGGGTGGGTCGACGGCTACACCTTC
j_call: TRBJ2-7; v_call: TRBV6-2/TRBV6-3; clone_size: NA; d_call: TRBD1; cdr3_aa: CASSSPRTGAYEQYF; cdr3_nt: TGTGCCAGCAGTTCCCCCCGGACAGGGGCCTACGAGCAGTACTTC
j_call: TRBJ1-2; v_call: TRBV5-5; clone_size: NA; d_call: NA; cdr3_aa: CASSFGQGISYGYTF; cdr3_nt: TGTGCCAGCAGCTTCGGGCAGGGGATTTCGTATGGCTACACCTTC
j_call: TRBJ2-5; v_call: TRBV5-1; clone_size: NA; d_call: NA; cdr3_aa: CASSHGQRKETQYF; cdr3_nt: TGCGCCAGCAGCCATGGACAGAGAAAAGAGACCCAGTACTTC
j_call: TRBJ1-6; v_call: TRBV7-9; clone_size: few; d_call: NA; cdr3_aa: CASSLEGQGGSPLHF; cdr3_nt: TGTGCCAGCAGCTTAGAGGGGCAGGGCGGCTCACCCCTCCACTTT
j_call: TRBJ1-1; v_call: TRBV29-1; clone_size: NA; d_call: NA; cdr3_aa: CSVEIRGTEAFF; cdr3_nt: TGCAGCGTCGAGATCAGGGGCACTGAAGCTTTCTTT
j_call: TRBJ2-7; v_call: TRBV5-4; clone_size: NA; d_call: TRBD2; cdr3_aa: CASSFSSSGSSYEQYF; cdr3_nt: TGTGCCAGCAGCTTTTCCTCTAGCGGGAGCTCCTACGAGCAGTACTTC
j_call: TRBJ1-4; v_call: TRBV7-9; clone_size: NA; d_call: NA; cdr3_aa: CASSLQGNEKLFF; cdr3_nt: TGTGCCAGCAGCTTACAGGGCAATGAAAAACTGTTTTTT
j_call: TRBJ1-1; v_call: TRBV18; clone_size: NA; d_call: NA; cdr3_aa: CASSPPNEARGEAFF; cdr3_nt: TGTGCCAGCTCACCTCCCAATGAGGCAAGGGGCGAAGCTTTCTTT
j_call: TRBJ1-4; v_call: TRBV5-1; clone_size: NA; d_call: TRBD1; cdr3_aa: CASSQGTGSEKLFF; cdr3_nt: TGCGCCAGCAGCCAAGGGACAGGGAGTGAAAAACTGTTTTTT
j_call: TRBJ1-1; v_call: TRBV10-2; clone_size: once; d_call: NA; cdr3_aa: CASSDNFIGGNTEAFF; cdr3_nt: TGCGCCAGCAGTGACAACTTTATTGGAGGGAACACTGAAGCTTTCTTT
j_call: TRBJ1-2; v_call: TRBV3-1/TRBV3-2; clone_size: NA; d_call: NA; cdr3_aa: CASSQDREYYGYTF; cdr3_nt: TGTGCCAGCAGCCAAGATCGGGAGTACTATGGCTACACCTTC
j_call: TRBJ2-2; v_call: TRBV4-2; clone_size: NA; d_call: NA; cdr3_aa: CASSQETLVGIGAGELFF; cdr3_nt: TGTGCCAGCAGCCAAGAAACCCTTGTAGGCATCGGGGCCGGGGAGCTGTTTTTT
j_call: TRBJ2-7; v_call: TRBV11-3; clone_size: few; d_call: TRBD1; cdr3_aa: CASSRGQGAWNEQYF; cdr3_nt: TGTGCCAGCAGCCGCGGACAGGGGGCTTGGAACGAGCAGTACTTC
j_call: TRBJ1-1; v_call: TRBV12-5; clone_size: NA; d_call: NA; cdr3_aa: CASGLQYTEAFF; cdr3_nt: TGTGCTAGTGGTTTACAGTACACTGAAGCTTTCTTT
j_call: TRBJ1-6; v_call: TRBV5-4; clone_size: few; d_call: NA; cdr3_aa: CASSSPVQGRGLVSLHF; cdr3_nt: TGTGCCAGCAGCTCCCCCGTACAGGGCCGTGGGTTGGTGTCCCTCCACTTT
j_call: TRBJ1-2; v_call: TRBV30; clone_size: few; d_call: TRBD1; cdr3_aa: CAWGGTVLYGYTF; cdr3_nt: TGTGCCTGGGGGGGGACAGTTCTCTATGGCTACACCTTC
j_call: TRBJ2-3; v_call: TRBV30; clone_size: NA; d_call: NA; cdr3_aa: CAWSGPLVRSDTQYF; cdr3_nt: TGTGCCTGGAGTGGGCCACTAGTGAGGTCAGATACGCAGTATTTT
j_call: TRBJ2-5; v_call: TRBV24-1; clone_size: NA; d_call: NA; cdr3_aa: CATSEPDSLQETQYF; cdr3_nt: TGTGCCACCAGTGAACCCGACAGTCTACAAGAGACCCAGTACTTC
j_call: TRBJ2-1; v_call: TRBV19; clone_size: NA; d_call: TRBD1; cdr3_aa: CASSPGQGYEQFF; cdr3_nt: TGTGCCAGTAGCCCGGGACAGGGGTATGAGCAGTTCTTC
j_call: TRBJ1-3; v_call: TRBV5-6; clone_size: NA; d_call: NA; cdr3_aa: CASSYVGTGRNTIYF; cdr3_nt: TGTGCCAGCAGTTATGTTGGAACTGGGCGAAACACCATATATTTT
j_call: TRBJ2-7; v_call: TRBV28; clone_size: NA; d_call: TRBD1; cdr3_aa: CASSLGTGQYEQYF; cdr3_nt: TGTGCCAGCAGTTTAGGGACAGGGCAATACGAGCAGTACTTC
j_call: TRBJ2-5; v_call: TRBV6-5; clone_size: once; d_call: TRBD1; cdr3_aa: CASSPGTGGRETQYF; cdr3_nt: TGTGCCAGCAGTCCTGGGACAGGGGGACGAGAGACCCAGTACTTC
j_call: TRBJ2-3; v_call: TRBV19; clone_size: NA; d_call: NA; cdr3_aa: CASSISTGADTQYF; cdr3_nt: TGTGCCAGTAGTATTTCGACAGGAGCAGATACGCAGTATTTT
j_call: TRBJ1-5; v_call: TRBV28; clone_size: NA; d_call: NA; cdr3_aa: CATKWSSPNQPQHF; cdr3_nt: TGTGCCACGAAATGGTCGAGCCCCAATCAGCCCCAGCATTTT
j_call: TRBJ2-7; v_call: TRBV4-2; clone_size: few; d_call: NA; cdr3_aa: CASSQDRQAYEQYF; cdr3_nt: TGTGCCAGCAGCCAAGATCGACAGGCCTACGAGCAGTACTTC
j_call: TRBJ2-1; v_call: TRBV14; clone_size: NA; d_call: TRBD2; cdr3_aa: CASSPIRTSGGDEQFF; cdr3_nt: TGTGCCAGCAGCCCCATCAGGACTAGCGGGGGCGATGAGCAGTTCTTC
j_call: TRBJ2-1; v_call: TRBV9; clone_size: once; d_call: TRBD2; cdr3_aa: CASSRSGRAAVNEQFF; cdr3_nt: TGTGCCAGCAGCCGTAGCGGGAGGGCAGCGGTGAATGAGCAGTTCTTC
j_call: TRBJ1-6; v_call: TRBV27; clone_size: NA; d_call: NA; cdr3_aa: CASRRGGNSPLHF; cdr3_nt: TGTGCCAGCAGACGGGGGGGGAATTCACCCCTCCACTTT
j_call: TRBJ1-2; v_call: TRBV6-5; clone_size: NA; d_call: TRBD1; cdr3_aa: CASRPQGAPGYGYTF; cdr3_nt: TGTGCCAGCAGGCCACAGGGGGCTCCTGGCTATGGCTACACCTTC
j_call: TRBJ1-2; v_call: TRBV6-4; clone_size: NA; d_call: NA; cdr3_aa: CASSDARRQLLYGYTF; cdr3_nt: TGTGCCAGCAGTGACGCTCGGCGGCAGCTCCTCTATGGCTACACCTTC
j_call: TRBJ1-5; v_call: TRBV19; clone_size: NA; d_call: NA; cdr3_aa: CASSRDRGPNQPQHF; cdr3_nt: TGTGCCAGTAGCCGCGATAGAGGGCCCAATCAGCCCCAGCATTTT
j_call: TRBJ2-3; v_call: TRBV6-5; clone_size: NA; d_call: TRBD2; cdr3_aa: CASRDSGITDTQYF; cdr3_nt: TGTGCCAGCAGAGATAGCGGGATCACAGATACGCAGTATTTT
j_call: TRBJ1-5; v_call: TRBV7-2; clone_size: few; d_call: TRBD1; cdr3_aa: CASSDRVNQPQHF; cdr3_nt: TGTGCCAGCAGCGACAGGGTAAATCAGCCCCAGCATTTT
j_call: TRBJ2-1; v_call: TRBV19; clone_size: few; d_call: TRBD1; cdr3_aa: CASNGAGQGGNEQFF; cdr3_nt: TGTGCCAGTAACGGCGCGGGACAGGGAGGGAATGAGCAGTTCTTC
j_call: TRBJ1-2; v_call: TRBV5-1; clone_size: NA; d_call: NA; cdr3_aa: CASSLLANYGYTF; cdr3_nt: TGCGCCAGCAGCTTGCTAGCTAACTATGGCTACACCTTC
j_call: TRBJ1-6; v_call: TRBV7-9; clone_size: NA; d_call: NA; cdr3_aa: CASSLATYNSPLHF; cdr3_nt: TGTGCCAGCAGCTTAGCTACATATAATTCACCCCTCCACTTT
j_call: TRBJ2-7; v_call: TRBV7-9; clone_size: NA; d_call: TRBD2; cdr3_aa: CASSPAGGEGNSYEQYF; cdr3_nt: TGTGCCAGCAGCCCCGCGGGGGGGGAGGGGAACTCCTACGAGCAGTACTTC
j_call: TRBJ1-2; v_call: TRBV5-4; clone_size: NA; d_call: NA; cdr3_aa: CASSLDRNYGYTF; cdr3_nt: TGTGCCAGCAGCTTGGACAGGAACTATGGCTACACCTTC